This T cell receptor beta chain was identified in a study of T-cell reconstitution after alpha-beta-depleted transplantation in children. During its preparation, the TCRbeta library received unique molecular identifiers. TCRdb fed the PCR reads into MiXCR, producing one record per CDR3 protein. The table includes about 290,000 distinct CDR3 sequences, less than 9.5% detected once. Study-level results: TCRbeta diversity was high at day 60 in some patients (a result of surviving recipient T cells and thymic progenitors). It was newly produced T cells that mostly accounted for T-cell counts and diversity one year after transplant. Alpha-beta T cells present about two months after transplant were reported to originate from several hundred expanded graft clones.

The V and J ends lost 0 bases and 6 bases, in that order; junction bases with no gene match: 10. The CDR3 is made up of 16 amino acids. CDR1 LGHDT and CDR2 YNNKEL come from the germline V gene (reference sequence). In this sample, this clonotype turned up a few times. The antigen is not known. The sample in question was peripheral blood, obtained 360 days after TCRalphabeta/CD19-depleted stem cell transplant. This clonotype was sampled from a female patient aged 2-10 years who had a stem cell transplant for Fanconi anemia, so the T cells may come from the graft donor. The chain uses TRBV3-1 and TRBJ2-7; 8 bases are a match to TRBD2. Here the CDR3 DNA reads TGTGCCAGCAGCCAAGAAATCACGGGAGGGCCCTCCGAGCAGTACTTC. It translates to CASSQEITGGPSEQYF.